In this sample, the clone carrying this T cell receptor beta chain turned up once. The cohort excluded patients with autoimmune disease history or systemic immunosuppression. Assay used: immunoSEQ multiplex PCR; TCRdb lists only in-frame clones, some missing. The sample records approximately 35,000 clones, about 88% being singletons. This specimen comes from a study of OX40 agonist ivuxolimab in advanced cancers. Whole-study context: Patients were treated with ivuxolimab, an agonistic anti-OX40 (CD134) antibody. Patients undergoing dose escalation presented with hepatocellular carcinoma, melanoma, renal cell or head and neck cancer. With a range of roughly 20 to 85, age averaged roughly 61 years, and about 82% were male.

This CDR3 contains 13 residues. Germline V gene sequence: CDR1 SQVTM, CDR2 ANQGSEA. V lost 7 bases, J lost 1 base, and 3 bases stayed unmatched. The sample here was CD4+ or CD8+ T cells sorted from blood, taken in a trial of the OX40 agonist ivuxolimab. This clonotype was obtained from an adult with an advanced solid tumor such as melanoma, head and neck, liver or kidney cancer. The J gene is TRBJ1-1, the V gene TRBV29-1, with 10 bases lining up with TRBD1. CDR3 coding DNA: TGCAGCGCCCGGGACAGGGGGAACACTGAAGCTTTCTTT. Translation gives CSARDRGNTEAFF. The full variable domain, its missing parts supplied by reference TRBV29-1 and TRBJ1-1, is SAVISQKPSRDICQRGTSLTIQCQVDSQVTMMFWYRQQPGQSLTLIATANQGSEATYESGFVIDKFPISRPNLTFSTLTVSNMSPEDSSIYLCSARDRGNTEAFFGQGTRLTVV.